Sequencing of this TCR beta chain was carried out in a study of low-dose radiotherapy and immunotherapy resistance in tumors (dated by TCRdb to the early 2020s). Looking at the study overall: Patients in Cohort 1 were given 0.5 Gy per fraction every 2 weeks, and the prescribed total PTV dose was 6.5 Gy. The translational analysis covered eight patients: three from the first dose cohort and the first five from the second dose cohort. Intravenous cyclophosphamide at 200 mg/m2 was administered every two weeks, one day ahead of each radiation and immunotherapy administration. In Cohort 2, 1 Gy per fraction was delivered every two weeks, for a total of 13 Gy over 26 weeks. Aspirin 300 mg was taken orally once daily by patients for four cycles, starting on cycle 1 day 1. Randomization of trial participants into treatment groups was not performed. Nivolumab was administered intravenously as a 240 mg flat dose every two weeks, and ipilimumab was administered intravenously at 1 mg/kg every six weeks.

At the junction V is shortened by 1 base and J by 3 bases, with 4 bases in between. CDR1 and CDR2, per the germline V gene (reference sequence), are DFQATT and SNEGSKA. The CDR3 starts with the cysteine, ends with the phenylalanine, and has 11 residues. Only the CDR3 DNA stays, 33 bases, in frame from base 1. TCRdb records Illumina HiSeq 2500 as the sequencer. To make first-strand cDNA, Superscript III was used along with a set of TRAV- and TRBV-specific primers so that both the TCRalpha and TCRbeta chains were covered. TCRs were amplified with Phusion for around 20 PCR cycles, with a constant-region primer paired with the adapter attached to the V primers. The MessageAmp II aRNA Amplification Kit was used to amplify the isolated mRNA, with in vitro transcription run for around 15 hours at 37 degrees C. mRNA for TCR sequencing was isolated with the Dynabeads mRNA DIRECT Purification Kit. Indexed Illumina adapters were added in a second Phusion PCR of 20 to 25 cycles, and the PCR products were purified with AMPure XP beads. The paper's processing steps were these. Custom Perl scripts were used to pool TCR sequences that encoded the same protein, to remove out-of-frame sequences, and to calculate the abundance of each clonotype. Any TCR sequence backed by just one read was left out of the analysis. Among the metrics used to describe the repertoires were Shannon entropy, Gini index, clonality, richness, and the frequency of TCRs shared between repertoires. TCRdb reanalyzed the raw reads on its own, using fastp at Q25 for trimming and MiXCR for clone calling, and kept in-frame beta chains. Merged by CDR3 protein, the rows form single entries marked with the most common genes and DNA. The V and J calls and clone size come from TCRdb's table, not from the authors' own analysis. The sample table lists about 58,000 distinct CDR3 sequences, 20% to 25% of them with a count of one. The ten largest make up less than 7.5% of the sample.

This clonotype was counted at least ten times. This clone's antigen is unknown. Qualities for individual bases were not recorded, and no much larger clone is one base off. The label giving this sample's time point can be read as: after trial treatment. This sample's treatment or condition label indicates: LDRT plus nivolumab, ipilimumab, low-dose cyclophosphamide and aspirin (RACIN trial). Donors were enrolled in RACIN, a single-arm phase I dose-escalation trial combining nivolumab, ipilimumab, aspirin, low-dose cyclophosphamide and low-dose radiotherapy. Patients were eligible if they had advanced solid tumors that were TIL-negative.

The sequence was collected from a male donor with prostate cancer. Recombination linked TRBV20-1 to TRBJ2-7; the D gene cannot be resolved reliably. Sample: PBMCs, taken after low-dose radiotherapy plus immunotherapy. The sequenced DNA: TGCAGTGCTAGAGTTTACTACGAGCAGTACTTC. This codes for CSARVYYEQYF.